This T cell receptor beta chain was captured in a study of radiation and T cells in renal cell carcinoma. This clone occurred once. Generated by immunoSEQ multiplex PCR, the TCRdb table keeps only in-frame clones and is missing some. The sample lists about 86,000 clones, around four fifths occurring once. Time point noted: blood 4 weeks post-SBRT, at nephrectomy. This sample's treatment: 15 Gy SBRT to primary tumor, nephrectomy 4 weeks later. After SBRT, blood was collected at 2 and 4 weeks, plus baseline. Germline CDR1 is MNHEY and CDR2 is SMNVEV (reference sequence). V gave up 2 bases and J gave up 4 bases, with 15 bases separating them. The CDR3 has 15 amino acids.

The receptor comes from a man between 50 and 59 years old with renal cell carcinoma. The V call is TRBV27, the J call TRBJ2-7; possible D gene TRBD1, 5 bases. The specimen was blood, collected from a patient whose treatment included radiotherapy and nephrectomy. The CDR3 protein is CASSLGALDRYEQYF. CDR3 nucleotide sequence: TGTGCCAGCAGTTTAGGGGCACTCGACAGATACGAGCAGTACTTC.